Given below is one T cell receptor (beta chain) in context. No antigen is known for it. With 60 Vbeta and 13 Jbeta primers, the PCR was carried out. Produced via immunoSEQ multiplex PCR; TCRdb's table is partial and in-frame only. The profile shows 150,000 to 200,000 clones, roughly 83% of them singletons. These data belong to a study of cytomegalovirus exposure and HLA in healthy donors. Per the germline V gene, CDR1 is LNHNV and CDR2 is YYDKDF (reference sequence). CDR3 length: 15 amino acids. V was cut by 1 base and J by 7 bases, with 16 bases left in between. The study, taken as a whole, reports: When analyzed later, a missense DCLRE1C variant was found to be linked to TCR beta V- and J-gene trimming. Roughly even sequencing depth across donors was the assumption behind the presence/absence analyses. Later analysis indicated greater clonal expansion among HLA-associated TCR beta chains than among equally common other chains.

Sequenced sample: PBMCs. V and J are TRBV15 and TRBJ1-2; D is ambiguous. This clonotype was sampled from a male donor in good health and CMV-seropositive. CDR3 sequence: CATSRASLTTGGYTF. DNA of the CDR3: TGTGCCACCAGCAGAGCCTCGCTCACTACTGGTGGCTACACCTTC.